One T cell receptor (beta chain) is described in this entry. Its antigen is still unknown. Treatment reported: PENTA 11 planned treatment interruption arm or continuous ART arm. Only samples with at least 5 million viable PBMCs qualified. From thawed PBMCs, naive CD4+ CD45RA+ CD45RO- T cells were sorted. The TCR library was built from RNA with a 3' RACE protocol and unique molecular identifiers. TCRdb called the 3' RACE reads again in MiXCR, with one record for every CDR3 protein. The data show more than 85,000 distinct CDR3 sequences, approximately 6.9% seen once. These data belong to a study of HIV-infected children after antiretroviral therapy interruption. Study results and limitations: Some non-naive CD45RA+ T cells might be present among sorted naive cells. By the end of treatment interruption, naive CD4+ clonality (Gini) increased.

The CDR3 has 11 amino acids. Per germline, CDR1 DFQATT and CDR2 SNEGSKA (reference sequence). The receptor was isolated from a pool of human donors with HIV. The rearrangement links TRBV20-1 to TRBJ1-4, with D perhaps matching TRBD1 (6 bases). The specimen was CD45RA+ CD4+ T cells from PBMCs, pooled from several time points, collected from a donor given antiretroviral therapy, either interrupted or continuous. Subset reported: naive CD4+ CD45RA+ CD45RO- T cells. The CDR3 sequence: CSGTSNEKLFF. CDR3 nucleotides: TGCAGCGGGACAAGTAATGAAAAACTGTTTTTT.